A single sample is the source of the 13 T cell receptor beta chains below, sequenced in a study of blood T cell repertoires in COVID-19. This table comes from immunoSEQ multiplex PCR, and its TCRdb copy is limited to in-frame clones, with some not included. The data show some 150,000 clones, 80% to 90% seen once. Sequenced input: peripheral blood. The receptors come from a man over 45 with active COVID-19.

The chain joins TRBV30 to TRBJ2-5, with D possibly matching TRBD2 (5 bases). Trimming pared 0 bases from V and 3 bases from J, leaving 20 bases between. CDR3 length: 17 amino acids. CDR1 is GTSNPN, CDR2 SVGIG, per germline (reference sequence). CDR3 sequence: CAWSVFADFGLKETQYF. CDR3 coding DNA: TGTGCCTGGAGTGTATTTGCGGACTTTGGTTTGAAAGAGACCCAGTACTTC.

The genes are TRBV19 and TRBJ1-3, with D possibly being TRBD1 (5 bases). The germline V and J ends were trimmed by 5 bases and 2 bases, with 19 bases remaining between them. This CDR3 is built from 17 residues. Per the germline V gene, CDR1 is LNHDA and CDR2 is SQIVND (reference sequence). The CDR3 loop reads CASSSERFLGPGNTIYF. CDR3 DNA sequence: TGTGCCAGTAGTTCGGAAAGGTTTTTGGGGCCTGGAAACACCATATATTTT. The whole variable domain, filled in from reference TRBV19 and TRBJ1-3, reads DGGITQSPKYLFRKEGQNVTLSCEQNLNHDAMYWYRQDPGQGLRLIYYSQIVNDFQKGDIAEGYSVSREKKESFPLTVTSAQKNPTAFYLCASSSERFLGPGNTIYFGEGSWLTVV.

The J gene is TRBJ1-2, the V gene TRBV18; 8 bases align to TRBD1. Germline values: CDR1 KGHSH, CDR2 LQKENI. This CDR3 spans 15 amino acids. The J segment lost 8 bases and the V segment lost 0 bases, leaving 8 bases of the junction unmatched. CDR3 DNA: TGTGCCAGCTCACCACCCTCCCAGGGGGCGCGGGGCTACACCTTC. It translates to CASSPPSQGARGYTF.

V is TRBV7-2 and J is TRBJ2-1, with D unclear. This CDR3 spans 11 amino acids. CDR1 SGHTA and CDR2 FQGNSA come from the germline V gene. V gave up 3 bases and J gave up 8 bases, with 5 bases separating them. CDR3 region: CASSFRDEQFF. In DNA, the CDR3 is TGTGCCAGCAGCTTTCGAGATGAGCAGTTCTTC.

The chain recombines TRBV7-2 with TRBJ1-6; no clear D gene. The length of the CDR3 is 13 residues. The ends were cut back, 5 bases at V and 12 bases at J, with 14 bases in the middle. Germline V CDR1 and CDR2: SGHTA, FQGNSA. CDR3 residues: CASSPEPREPLHF. Written as DNA, the CDR3 is TGTGCCAGCAGCCCTGAACCGAGGGAACCCCTCCACTTT.

The V gene is TRBV3-1 (or the pseudogene TRBV3-2), the J gene TRBJ1-1; D remains ambiguous. This CDR3 spans 11 amino acids. V lost 1 base, J lost 10 bases, and 7 bases lay in between. Looked up from germline, CDR1 is LGHDT and CDR2 is YNNKEL (reference sequence). The CDR3 nucleotides are TGTGCCAGCAGCCAAGGGGAGGGAGCTTTCTTT. Amino acid sequence: CASSQGEGAFF.

V is TRBV9 and J is TRBJ1-2, with 9 bases lining up with TRBD1. CDR3 length: 14 residues. With V trimmed by 4 bases and J by 7 bases, 8 bases remained unmatched. Germline V gene lookup returns CDR1 SGDLS and CDR2 YYNGEE. Here the CDR3 reads CASSQDRGAFGYTF. CDR3 bases: TGTGCCAGCAGCCAAGACAGGGGGGCCTTTGGCTACACCTTC.

The rearrangement links TRBV7-3 to TRBJ2-7, with 8 bases identical to TRBD2. Germline CDR1 reads SGHTA; CDR2 reads FQGTGA. V gave up 3 bases and J gave up 3 bases; unmatched junction bases: 4. CDR3 length equals 14 residues. CDR3 nucleotides: TGTGCCAGCAGCTTGAGCGGGGGATTCTACGAGCAGTACTTC. Translated: CASSLSGGFYEQYF.

As for this clone: Within the sample, other DNA sequences also encode this same CDR3. The rearrangement links TRBV5-6 to TRBJ1-2, with 10 bases matching TRBD1. The germline gives CDR1 SGHDT, CDR2 YYEEEE. There are 15 residues in the CDR3. The trim removed 0 bases at V and 5 bases at J, leaving 4 bases unmatched. Here the CDR3 reads CASSLGTGGNYGYTF. CDR3 sequence (DNA): TGTGCCAGCAGCTTGGGGACAGGGGGTAATTATGGCTACACCTTC.

The rearrangement links TRBV11-2 to TRBJ2-1; D is ambiguous. In germline, CDR1 is SGHAT, CDR2 FQNNGV. The germline V and J ends were trimmed by 3 bases and 8 bases, with 14 bases remaining between them. CDR3 length equals 14 residues. Here the CDR3 reads CASSLGQVKDEQFF. Written as DNA, the CDR3 is TGTGCCAGCAGCTTGGGCCAGGTCAAGGATGAGCAGTTCTTC.

This chain joins TRBV7-2 and TRBJ2-7, with 8 bases lining up with TRBD2. V lost 7 bases, J lost 4 bases, and 15 bases stayed unmatched. The CDR3 runs 16 residues. Germline CDR1 is SGHTA and CDR2 is FQGNSA. The CDR3: CASTSDISGDLYEQYF. CDR3 coding DNA: TGTGCCAGCACCTCCGATATTAGCGGGGACTTATACGAGCAGTACTTC.

This chain joins TRBV2 and TRBJ1-1; D may be TRBD1 (5 bases). The CDR3 extends over 13 amino acids. CDR1 and CDR2 from the germline V gene are SNHLY and FYNNEI. V was trimmed by 7 bases and J by 1 base, leaving 10 bases between them. DNA of the CDR3: TGTGCCAGCACGGCGGGGGAGAACACTGAAGCTTTCTTT. This gives the protein CASTAGENTEAFF.

This clone was counted a few times. The chain carries TRBV6-2 or TRBV6-3 and TRBJ1-5, with TRBD1 matching over 7 bases. V lost 2 bases and J lost 3; bases outside the gene matches: 13. The germline CDR1 and CDR2 sequences are MNHEY and SVGEGT. The CDR3 totals 18 residues. In nucleotides, the CDR3 is TGTGCCAGCAGTTACCTATATGGGACAGTCCGGCTCAATCAGCCCCAGCATTTT. The encoded protein is CASSYLYGTVRLNQPQHF.